This is a list of T cell receptor beta chains from one sample in a study of T cell repertoires in cytomegalovirus infection. MiXCR, run by TCRdb on the reads, gives a single entry per CDR3 protein. The sample holds around 500,000 distinct CDR3 sequences, about 42% seen once. Antigens of these TCRs are unknown. The sample consisted of cultured PBMCs, taken from culture after CMV antigen stimulation. Receptor source: a human donor in good health (CMV status not recorded). Some clones in this sample may be carry-over from other donors' samples. Each CDR3 is given with its conserved first and last residue. The D gene is left open where the match is weak. Clone size is shown for a subset of rows, as once, few, many or a class of expanded clone.

cdr3_length: 13
clone_size: NA
v_call: TRBV7-9
j_call: TRBJ2-7
d_call: NA
cdr3_nt: TGTGCCAGCAGCCCTAAGGACCACTACGAGCAGTACTTC
cdr3_aa: CASSPKDHYEQYF

cdr3_length: 19
clone_size: NA
v_call: TRBV19
j_call: TRBJ2-2
d_call: TRBD1
cdr3_nt: TGTGCCAGTAGGTCCCCCCCGGACAGGGACCCGTGGCGTACCGGGGAGCTGTTTTTT
cdr3_aa: CASRSPPDRDPWRTGELFF

cdr3_length: 16
clone_size: few
v_call: TRBV7-8
j_call: TRBJ1-2
d_call: NA
cdr3_nt: TGTGCCAGCAGCTTAGCGGGGATGGGGGCTAACTATGGCTACACCTTC
cdr3_aa: CASSLAGMGANYGYTF

cdr3_length: 9
clone_size: NA
v_call: TRBV5-6
j_call: TRBJ2-7
d_call: NA
cdr3_nt: TGTGCCAGCAGCTTGCAGCAGTACTTC
cdr3_aa: CASSLQQYF

cdr3_length: 13
clone_size: NA
v_call: TRBV15
j_call: TRBJ1-2
d_call: NA
cdr3_nt: TGTGCCACCAGCAGGAGGGGAAACTATGGCTACACCTTC
cdr3_aa: CATSRRGNYGYTF

cdr3_length: 15
clone_size: NA
v_call: TRBV7-2
j_call: TRBJ2-7
d_call: NA
cdr3_nt: TGTGCCAGCAGCTCTAGGGGAAGGCTTTTATACGAGCAGTACTTC
cdr3_aa: CASSSRGRLLYEQYF

cdr3_length: 14
clone_size: NA
v_call: TRBV7-6
j_call: TRBJ2-6
d_call: NA
cdr3_nt: TGTGCCAGCAGCCCCCTCTCTGGGGCCAACGTCCTGACTTTC
cdr3_aa: CASSPLSGANVLTF

cdr3_length: 13
clone_size: NA
v_call: TRBV5-6
j_call: TRBJ2-3
d_call: NA
cdr3_nt: TGTGCCAGCAGCCCACTCCAAGGGTACACGCAGTATTTT
cdr3_aa: CASSPLQGYTQYF

cdr3_length: 16
clone_size: NA
v_call: TRBV7-6
j_call: TRBJ2-3
d_call: NA
cdr3_nt: TGTGCCAGCAGCTTAAATGTGGGCCCCCGGCCAGATACGCAGTATTTT
cdr3_aa: CASSLNVGPRPDTQYF

cdr3_length: 15
clone_size: few
v_call: TRBV7-2
j_call: TRBJ1-5
d_call: TRBD1
cdr3_nt: TGTGCCAGCAGCCGAAACCAGGACAGGATACAGCCCCAGCATTTT
cdr3_aa: CASSRNQDRIQPQHF

cdr3_length: 16
clone_size: few
v_call: TRBV7-2
j_call: TRBJ1-5
d_call: NA
cdr3_nt: TGTGCCAGCAGCTTAGCGCGGGCAGGGACAAATCAGCCCCAGCATTTT
cdr3_aa: CASSLARAGTNQPQHF

cdr3_length: 18
clone_size: NA
v_call: TRBV6-1
j_call: TRBJ2-5
d_call: TRBD1
cdr3_nt: TGTGCCAGCAGCCGGGGGACAGGGCCGGCCGTCTCTCAAGAGACCCAGTACTTC
cdr3_aa: CASSRGTGPAVSQETQYF

cdr3_length: 15
clone_size: NA
v_call: TRBV7-6
j_call: TRBJ1-5
d_call: NA
cdr3_nt: TGTGCCAGCAGCTTTTTGGCGGGGGGCGGGCAGCCCCAGCATTTT
cdr3_aa: CASSFLAGGGQPQHF

cdr3_length: 14
clone_size: NA
v_call: TRBV7-2
j_call: TRBJ1-2
d_call: NA
cdr3_nt: TGTGCCAGCAGCTTAGCTGGGGCTGGCGGGGGCTACACCTTC
cdr3_aa: CASSLAGAGGGYTF

cdr3_length: 16
clone_size: few
v_call: TRBV19
j_call: TRBJ2-7
d_call: NA
cdr3_nt: TGTGCCAGTAGTACCCGAGTGCGGGGCGCCTCCTACGAGCAGTACTTC
cdr3_aa: CASSTRVRGASYEQYF

cdr3_length: 15
clone_size: few
v_call: TRBV7-2
j_call: TRBJ1-1
d_call: TRBD1
cdr3_nt: TGTGCCAGCAGCCAGGACAGGGGGCGAGGCACTGAAGCTTTCTTT
cdr3_aa: CASSQDRGRGTEAFF

cdr3_length: 16
clone_size: NA
v_call: TRBV11-2
j_call: TRBJ2-1
d_call: NA
cdr3_nt: TGTGCCAGCAGCCTCGACTCTCTGGACACCGTTAATGAGCAGTTCTTC
cdr3_aa: CASSLDSLDTVNEQFF

cdr3_length: 15
clone_size: few
v_call: TRBV7-8
j_call: TRBJ1-5
d_call: NA
cdr3_nt: TGTGCCAGCAGCTCCCGGCGGATTAGGAATCAGCCCCAGCATTTT
cdr3_aa: CASSSRRIRNQPQHF

cdr3_length: 18
clone_size: NA
v_call: TRBV4-1
j_call: TRBJ2-3
d_call: TRBD1
cdr3_nt: TGCGCCAGCAGCCAAGATGTTTCGGCGACAGGGGTTCAAGATACGCAGTATTTT
cdr3_aa: CASSQDVSATGVQDTQYF

cdr3_length: 19
clone_size: many
v_call: TRBV7-8
j_call: TRBJ1-1
d_call: TRBD1
cdr3_nt: TGTGCCAGCAGCCCGAGCGTGTACCTGGACAGGGGAGGAAGGACTGAAGCTTTCTTT
cdr3_aa: CASSPSVYLDRGGRTEAFF

cdr3_length: 14
clone_size: NA
v_call: TRBV12-3/TRBV12-4
j_call: TRBJ1-5
d_call: TRBD1
cdr3_nt: TGTGCCAGCAGTCAAGGGACAGCCTCATGGCCCCAGCATTTT
cdr3_aa: CASSQGTASWPQHF

cdr3_length: 13
clone_size: few
v_call: TRBV7-8
j_call: TRBJ1-2
d_call: NA
cdr3_nt: TGTGCCAGCAGCCAAATGGACAGTTTTGGCTACACCTTC
cdr3_aa: CASSQMDSFGYTF

cdr3_length: 13
clone_size: NA
v_call: TRBV18
j_call: TRBJ2-1
d_call: NA
cdr3_nt: TGTGCCAGCTCAGGGGGGCCCCACAATGAGCATTTCTTC
cdr3_aa: CASSGGPHNEHFF

cdr3_length: 13
clone_size: few
v_call: TRBV6-1
j_call: TRBJ2-2
d_call: NA
cdr3_nt: TGTGCCAGCAGGGGGCGCAACACCGGGGAGCTGTTTTTT
cdr3_aa: CASRGRNTGELFF

cdr3_length: 19
clone_size: NA
v_call: TRBV6-2/TRBV6-3
j_call: TRBJ2-1
d_call: TRBD2
cdr3_nt: TGTGCCAGCAGTTACCGTTCCCCGGGACTAGTAGACCTATACAATGAGCAGTTCTTC
cdr3_aa: CASSYRSPGLVDLYNEQFF

cdr3_length: 17
clone_size: few
v_call: TRBV7-6
j_call: TRBJ2-5
d_call: TRBD2
cdr3_nt: TGTGCCAGCAGCGCCACCTCGGGGCAGCGGGGGACAGAGACCCAGTACTTC
cdr3_aa: CASSATSGQRGTETQYF

cdr3_length: 11
clone_size: NA
v_call: TRBV30
j_call: TRBJ2-5
d_call: NA
cdr3_nt: TGTGCCTGGAGTGTACAGGAGACCCAGTACTTC
cdr3_aa: CAWSVQETQYF

cdr3_length: 14
clone_size: NA
v_call: TRBV5-1
j_call: TRBJ1-4
d_call: NA
cdr3_nt: TGCGCCAGCAGCGAGGGGCGGGCTAATGAAAAACTGTTTTTT
cdr3_aa: CASSEGRANEKLFF

cdr3_length: 13
clone_size: few
v_call: TRBV5-6
j_call: TRBJ1-2
d_call: NA
cdr3_nt: TGTGCCAGCAGTTTGGACCGCTCTAGAGGCTACACCTTC
cdr3_aa: CASSLDRSRGYTF

cdr3_length: 15
clone_size: NA
v_call: TRBV7-2
j_call: TRBJ2-5
d_call: NA
cdr3_nt: TGTGCCAGCAGCTTATCCGGGCAGCGGCAAGAGACCCAGTACTTC
cdr3_aa: CASSLSGQRQETQYF

cdr3_length: 13
clone_size: NA
v_call: TRBV2
j_call: TRBJ1-3
d_call: NA
cdr3_nt: TGTGCCAGCGTCGTAATCTCTGGAAACACCATATATTTT
cdr3_aa: CASVVISGNTIYF

cdr3_length: 13
clone_size: few
v_call: TRBV19
j_call: TRBJ2-2
d_call: NA
cdr3_nt: TGTGCCAGCGACGGGACAACCACCGGGGAGCTGTTTTTT
cdr3_aa: CASDGTTTGELFF

cdr3_length: 14
clone_size: NA
v_call: TRBV6-1
j_call: TRBJ2-7
d_call: TRBD1
cdr3_nt: TGTGCCAGCAGTGAACCACGACAGGGCTACGAGCAGTACTTC
cdr3_aa: CASSEPRQGYEQYF

cdr3_length: 15
clone_size: NA
v_call: TRBV14
j_call: TRBJ1-4
d_call: NA
cdr3_nt: TGTGCCAGCAGCCGGATGGGTGCAACTAATGAAAAACTGTTTTTT
cdr3_aa: CASSRMGATNEKLFF

cdr3_length: 15
clone_size: NA
v_call: TRBV12-3/TRBV12-4
j_call: TRBJ1-2
d_call: NA
cdr3_nt: TGTGCCAGCAGTTTACTCCAGGGGACCTTGGTTGGCTACACCTTC
cdr3_aa: CASSLLQGTLVGYTF

cdr3_length: 15
clone_size: NA
v_call: TRBV7-6
j_call: TRBJ2-5
d_call: TRBD2
cdr3_nt: TGTGCCAGCAGCTTAGATGGGATAGCGGGGAAGACCCAGTACTTC
cdr3_aa: CASSLDGIAGKTQYF

cdr3_length: 16
clone_size: few
v_call: TRBV11-2
j_call: TRBJ1-1
d_call: NA
cdr3_nt: TGTGCCAGCAGCTTAGTCCCGGGACGGGTGAACACTGAAGCTTTCTTT
cdr3_aa: CASSLVPGRVNTEAFF